The 19 T cell receptor beta chains in this list originate from one sample, sequenced in a study of cytomegalovirus exposure and HLA in healthy donors (TCRdb year 2017). Libraries were constructed by the immunoSEQ multiplex PCR assay. For the multiplex PCR, a mixture combining 60 forward primers for TCR Vbeta segments and 13 reverse primers for TCR Jbeta segments was used. This is the immuneACCESS table as TCRdb keeps it, with only in-frame sequences that have V and J called. A part of the clones is gone; compared with another copy, unresolved V genes explain less than half, and the rest is unexplained. In this sample the table shows roughly 150,000 clones, roughly 80% of which occur a single time. Clones ranked in the top ten supply 2.2% of the sample. Sequenced sample: PBMCs. The receptors were gathered from a man aged 30 to 39 in good health and CMV-seronegative.

This chain uses TRBV6-6 with TRBJ2-7; 9 positions match TRBD1. V shed 6 bases, J shed 3 bases, and the junction held 6 bases outside the gene matches. This CDR3 region has 14 residues. Germline lookup yields CDR1 MNHNY and CDR2 SVGAGI (reference sequence). The CDR3 nucleotides read TGTGCCAGCAGCCTCGGGACAGGGAACTACGAGCAGTACTTC. Amino acids: CASSLGTGNYEQYF.

The chain combines TRBV27 with TRBJ2-1; no clear D gene. Per the germline V gene, CDR1 is MNHEY and CDR2 is SMNVEV (reference sequence). The ends were cut back, 1 base at V and 7 bases at J, with 8 bases in the middle. The CDR3 extends over 13 amino acids. The CDR3 nucleotides are TGTGCCAGCAGTTTATTTTCCCCGAATGAGCAGTTCTTC. Translated, it gives CASSLFSPNEQFF.

J is TRBJ2-7 and V is TRBV5-6, with D maybe TRBD1 (6 bases). V dropped 4 bases and J dropped 0 bases, with 17 bases sitting between them. The CDR3 totals 16 residues. CDR1 SGHDT and CDR2 YYEEEE come from the germline V gene. Here the CDR3 reads CASSVPYDRSSYEQYF. CDR3 coding DNA: TGTGCCAGCAGCGTCCCCTACGACAGGAGCTCCTACGAGCAGTACTTC. Combining the CDR3 with reference TRBV5-6 and TRBJ2-7 gives the whole variable domain DAGVTQSPTHLIKTRGQQVTLRCSPKSGHDTVSWYQQALGQGPQFIFQYYEEEERQRGNFPDRFSGHQFPNYSSELNVNALLLGDSALYLCASSVPYDRSSYEQYFGPGTRLTVT.

This sequence joins TRBV7-2 and TRBJ2-5, with 8 bases matching TRBD2. Germline V gives CDR1 SGHTA, CDR2 FQGNSA. There are 12 residues in the CDR3. Losses at the gene ends were 1 base for V and 10 bases for J; bases not matched to a gene: 2. For the CDR3, the DNA is TGTGCCAGCAGCTTAGGGCGGGAGGTCCAGTACTTC. Protein sequence: CASSLGREVQYF. The variable domain in full, with the rest retrieved from reference TRBV7-2 and TRBJ2-5, is GAGVSQSPSNKVTEKGKDVELRCDPISGHTALYWYRQSLGQGLEFLIYFQGNSAPDKSGLPSDRFSAERTGGSVSTLTIQRTQQEDSAVYLCASSLGREVQYFGPGTRLLVL.

This clone was counted between two and nine times. The genes are TRBV9 and TRBJ2-7; 12 bases agree with TRBD1. The CDR3 consists of 14 residues. V gave up 7 bases and J gave up 6 bases; unmatched junction bases: 8. Germline V lookup: CDR1 SGDLS, CDR2 YYNGEE. The CDR3 nucleotides read TGTGCCAGCGAAGGGGGGACAGGGGGCGGCGAGCAGTACTTC. It encodes CASEGGTGGGEQYF.

The J gene is TRBJ1-6, the V gene TRBV6-5, with 9 bases lining up with TRBD1. The CDR3 is 15 residues long. With V trimmed by 8 bases and J by 5 bases, 7 bases remained unmatched. Germline lookup yields CDR1 MNHEY and CDR2 SVGAGI. The CDR3 coding sequence is TGTGCCAGCGTCAAACAGGGGGCACATAATTCACCCCTCCACTTT. Amino acid sequence: CASVKQGAHNSPLHF.

This chain links TRBV19 with TRBJ2-3; 13 bases fit TRBD2. V trimming: 5 bases; J trimming: 5 bases; junction bases outside the gene matches: 7. This CDR3 is built from 16 residues. CDR1 is LNHDA and CDR2 is SQIVND in the germline V gene (reference sequence). In nucleotides, the CDR3 is TGTGCCAGTAGTCCAGGACTAGCGGGAGTGGGAGATACGCAGTATTTT. Amino acids: CASSPGLAGVGDTQYF. Combining the CDR3 with reference TRBV19 and TRBJ2-3 gives the whole variable domain DGGITQSPKYLFRKEGQNVTLSCEQNLNHDAMYWYRQDPGQGLRLIYYSQIVNDFQKGDIAEGYSVSREKKESFPLTVTSAQKNPTAFYLCASSPGLAGVGDTQYFGPGTRLTVL.

The V and J genes are TRBV19 and TRBJ2-1, with unresolved D. Trimming removed 5 bases at V and 6 bases at J, with 17 bases between. CDR1 is LNHDA, CDR2 SQIVND, per germline (reference sequence). This CDR3 is 15 amino acids long. Here the CDR3 DNA reads TGTGCCAGTAGTTTAATAACGACGGGTCGCAATGAGCAGTTCTTC. Translating it yields CASSLITTGRNEQFF. The full variable domain, its missing parts supplied by reference TRBV19 and TRBJ2-1, is DGGITQSPKYLFRKEGQNVTLSCEQNLNHDAMYWYRQDPGQGLRLIYYSQIVNDFQKGDIAEGYSVSREKKESFPLTVTSAQKNPTAFYLCASSLITTGRNEQFFGPGTRLTVL.

This chain uses TRBV30 with TRBJ2-1, with D uncertain. This CDR3 is built from 12 residues. The germline V gene encodes CDR1 GTSNPN and CDR2 SVGIG (reference sequence). V lost 0 bases and J 7 bases, leaving 7 bases between the germline ends. The CDR3 is CAWSVNGNEQFF. The DNA of the CDR3 is TGTGCCTGGAGTGTAAACGGTAATGAGCAGTTCTTC.

The chain couples TRBV30 to TRBJ2-7; 7 nucleotides line up with TRBD2. The CDR3 covers 16 residues. V trimming: 2 bases; J trimming: 3 bases; junction bases outside the gene matches: 13. Germline V gives CDR1 GTSNPN, CDR2 SVGIG (reference sequence). The CDR3, as DNA: TGTGCCTGGAGTCCAAGTTGGGGGGGGGAGGGCTACGAGCAGTACTTC. This encodes CAWSPSWGGEGYEQYF.

This clone was seen more than once but under ten times. The V gene is TRBV4-1, the J gene TRBJ1-1; no clear D gene. CDR3 length equals 12 residues. V shed 1 base and J shed 7 bases, with 7 bases lying between them. Germline CDR1 MGHRA, CDR2 YSYEKL. The CDR3 is CASSQGGSEAFF. CDR3 sequence (DNA): TGCGCCAGCAGCCAAGGAGGGAGTGAAGCTTTCTTT.

To note about this clone: Other DNA sequences of this sample code for an identical CDR3. The V gene is TRBV7-2, the J gene TRBJ2-3, with D possibly TRBD1 on 6 matching bases. Deletions cut 3 bases from V and 6 bases from J, with 10 bases between. This CDR3 spans 13 amino acids. From germline, CDR1 is SGHTA and CDR2 FQGNSA. CDR3 nucleotides: TGTGCCAGCAGCTTTAGGGGGTCTGATACGCAGTATTTT. This codes for CASSFRGSDTQYF.

This clone was seen a handful of times. The chain links TRBV7-2 to TRBJ2-7; perhaps TRBD2 as D (5 bases). This CDR3 has 15 amino acids. Germline V gene sequence: CDR1 SGHTA, CDR2 FQGNSA. Trimming removed 5 bases at V and 0 bases at J, with 14 bases between. The CDR3 DNA reads TGTGCCAGCAGCCGTTCCGCGGGTAGCTCCTACGAGCAGTACTTC. Residues: CASSRSAGSSYEQYF. The full variable domain, rest sourced from reference TRBV7-2 and TRBJ2-7, is GAGVSQSPSNKVTEKGKDVELRCDPISGHTALYWYRQSLGQGLEFLIYFQGNSAPDKSGLPSDRFSAERTGGSVSTLTIQRTQQEDSAVYLCASSRSAGSSYEQYFGPGTRLTVT.

In regard to this clone: The sample has other DNA sequences that encode this CDR3 too. The rearrangement uses TRBV19 and TRBJ2-1, with 12 positions matching TRBD2. Germline CDR1 reads LNHDA; CDR2 reads SQIVND (reference sequence). The V gene end was trimmed by 8 bases and the J gene end by 7 bases; junction bases not matched to a gene: 6. The CDR3 consists of 14 residues. The CDR3 DNA reads TGTGCCAGTTCTCTAGCGGGAGGGCGGAATGAGCAGTTCTTC. Its translation: CASSLAGGRNEQFF.

The rearrangement joins TRBV30 to TRBJ2-7; D perhaps matches TRBD1 (6 bases). Trimming stripped 8 bases from V and 3 bases from J, with 17 bases between. Germline-derived CDR1 and CDR2 are GTSNPN and SVGIG (reference sequence). There are 13 residues in the CDR3. DNA for the CDR3: TGTGCCCGCAGGACAGCCAGTAGCTACGAGCAGTACTTC. Protein product: CARRTASSYEQYF.

The V gene is TRBV5-1, the J gene TRBJ1-2, with TRBD1 matching over 7 bases. Germline-derived CDR1 and CDR2 are SGHRS and YFSETQ. The CDR3 is 13 residues long. The trim removed 6 bases at V and 3 bases at J, leaving 5 bases unmatched. The CDR3 coding sequence is TGCGCCAGCATCGAGACAGGGCACTATGGCTACACCTTC. Translated, it gives CASIETGHYGYTF.

The chain employs TRBV7-2 and TRBJ1-1, with a tentative D call TRBD1 (5 bases). The germline gives CDR1 SGHTA, CDR2 FQGNSA. The V gene lost 3 bases and the J gene lost 0 bases, with 14 bases spanning the gap. The length of the CDR3 is 16 residues. The CDR3: CASSFYRFEMNTEAFF. CDR3 nucleotides: TGTGCCAGCAGCTTCTACAGGTTCGAAATGAACACTGAAGCTTTCTTT.

The chain is built from TRBV27 and TRBJ2-7; TRBD1 matches 7 bases. CDR3 length: 13 amino acids. V shed 3 bases and J 12 bases; nucleotides not matched to a gene: 11. Germline lookup yields CDR1 MNHEY and CDR2 SMNVEV (reference sequence). Here the CDR3 reads CASSFPGQANLYF. The CDR3 nucleotides are TGTGCCAGCAGTTTTCCAGGACAGGCCAACCTGTACTTC.

The CDR3 spells CASGRRQGFSPQHF. For the CDR3, the DNA is TGTGCCAGCGGACGGAGACAGGGGTTTTCGCCCCAGCATTTT. The chain links TRBV7-8 to TRBJ1-5; 8 bases align to TRBD1. CDR3 length equals 14 residues. V lost 8 bases, J lost 9 bases, and 12 bases stayed unmatched. Germline V gene sequence: CDR1 SGHVS, CDR2 FQNEAQ.